This T cell receptor (beta chain) was recovered during a study of shared clonotypes between healthy human individuals. Study conclusions and caveats: An effect of sequencing depth on clonotype sharing among donors was expected.

A note on this clone: Its antigen is unidentified.

Nashville, Tennessee was home to all donors, each a Caucasian adult. CDR3 size: 13 residues. The germline V gene has CDR1 SGHTA and CDR2 FQGNSA. V gave up 8 bases and J gave up 6 bases, with 13 bases separating them. Ten immunoSEQ deep assay plates were used by the authors to sequence unsorted PBMC DNA. Here immunoSEQ multiplex PCR was the method, and the copy in TCRdb shows in-frame clones only, minus some. The data contain about 460,000 clones, 75% to 80% of them singletons. The receptor was derived from a woman in her forties in good health. Some clones in this sample may be carry-over from other donors' samples. The chain has TRBV7-2 and TRBJ2-2; D not certain. Material for sequencing was PBMCs. CDR3 sequence: CASGVLSPGELFF. CDR3 DNA: TGTGCCAGCGGGGTACTATCTCCCGGGGAGCTGTTTTTT.